Presented here are 7 T cell receptor beta chains from one specimen sequenced in a study of T cell repertoires in cytomegalovirus infection (dated by TCRdb to about 2019). Sequencing was performed on an Illumina HiSeq 1500. TCRdb cleaned the public reads at Q25 with fastp, built clones with MiXCR and kept in-frame beta chains. Rows are combined by CDR3 protein, so each entry shows the most common genes and DNA. Within this sample are about 140,000 distinct CDR3 sequences, with 6.5% of them counted one time only. Approximately 19% of the sample belongs to the ten largest clones. Sequences were obtained from PBMCs. The receptors shown here come from a human donor in good health (CMV status not recorded). Some clones in this sample may be carry-over from other donors' samples.

This clonotype was picked up many times. CDR3 residues: CASSSGTDTKNIQYF. CDR3 sequence (DNA): TGTGCCAGCAGCTCTGGGACAGACACAAAAAACATTCAGTACTTC. The rearrangement joins TRBV5-5 to TRBJ2-4; 7 nucleotides match TRBD1. Unmatched junction bases numbered 7, after V lost 3 bases and J lost 4 bases. Germline CDR1 is SGHKS and CDR2 is YYEKEE (reference sequence). This CDR3 comprises 15 residues.

This clonotype was seen at least ten times. CDR3 residues: CASSLGLLAGGYEQYV. The CDR3 region has the DNA TGTGCCAGCAGCTTAGGTCTACTAGCGGGAGGCTACGAGCAGTACGTC. This chain connects TRBV7-8 to TRBJ2-7; 12 bases are shared with TRBD2. From germline, CDR1 is SGHVS and CDR2 FQNEAQ. J gave up 3 bases and V 1 base, and 4 bases lay outside the gene matches. The CDR3 totals 16 residues.

This clonotype was observed a few times. CDR3 nucleotide sequence: TGCAGCGTTGAAGTCCCAGGGATGACCCAGTACTTC. It specifies CSVEVPGMTQYF. V and J are TRBV29-1 and TRBJ2-5; D is perhaps TRBD1 (5 bases). The V and J ends lost 1 base and 7 bases respectively, with 10 bases between them. The V gene's germline CDR1 is SQVTM and CDR2 ANQGSEA. CDR3 size: 12 residues. Complete variable domain (other parts from reference TRBV29-1 and TRBJ2-5): SAVISQKPSRDICQRGTSLTIQCQVDSQVTMMFWYRQQPGQSLTLIATANQGSEATYESGFVIDKFPISRPNLTFSTLTVSNMSPEDSSIYLCSVEVPGMTQYFGPGTRLLVL.

This clonotype was seen only a few times. V and J are TRBV20-1 and TRBJ2-3; 11 bases line up with TRBD2. Germline assignment: CDR1 DFQATT and CDR2 SNEGSKA (reference sequence). V was pared by 5 bases and J by 4 bases, with 14 bases of the junction left unmatched. There are 17 residues in the CDR3. The CDR3 region has the DNA TGCAGTGCTCCGCCACTTGGGAATAGCGGGGGGGCAGATACGCAGTATTTT. This translates into CSAPPLGNSGGADTQYF.

The sample holds a few counts of this clonotype. The gene calls are TRBV7-9 and TRBJ1-2, with D tentatively TRBD1 (6 bases). Trimming stripped 5 bases from V and 7 bases from J, with 14 bases between. CDR1 and CDR2 from the germline V gene are SEHNR and FQNEAQ (reference sequence). This CDR3 comprises 13 residues. CDR3 bases: TGTGCCAGCAGCATTTCCGGGACACCTGGCTACACCTTC. Translation: CASSISGTPGYTF.

This clonotype was counted ten times or more. V gene TRBV7-2 combines with J gene TRBJ2-3; D gene ambiguous. The V and J ends lost 3 bases and 6 bases respectively, with 7 bases between them. Germline V gives CDR1 SGHTA, CDR2 FQGNSA. The CDR3 has 12 residues. CDR3 region: CASSFLRDTQYF. CDR3 nucleotide sequence: TGTGCCAGCAGCTTTCTACGGGATACGCAGTATTTT.

Concerning this clonotype itself: It may be a read error: a sequence one base away is much more abundant. DNA for the CDR3: TGTGCCAGCAGTGGACTAGCGGGGGGGCAAGAGACCCAGTACTTC. This translates into CASSGLAGGQETQYF. The V gene is TRBV6-5, the J gene TRBJ2-5; 15 bases fit TRBD2. With 5 bases clipped from V and 2 bases from J, the junction kept 0 bases outside the gene matches. The CDR3 is 15 residues long. The germline gives CDR1 MNHEY, CDR2 SVGAGI.